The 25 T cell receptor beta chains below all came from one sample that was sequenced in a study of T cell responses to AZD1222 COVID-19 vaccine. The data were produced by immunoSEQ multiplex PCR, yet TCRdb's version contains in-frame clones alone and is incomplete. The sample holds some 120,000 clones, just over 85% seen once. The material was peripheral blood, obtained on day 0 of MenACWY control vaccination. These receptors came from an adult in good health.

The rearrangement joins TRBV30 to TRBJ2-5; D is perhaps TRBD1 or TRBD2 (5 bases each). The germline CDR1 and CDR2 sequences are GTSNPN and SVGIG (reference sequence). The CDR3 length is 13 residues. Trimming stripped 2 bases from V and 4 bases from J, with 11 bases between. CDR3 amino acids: CAWSLGVGETQYF. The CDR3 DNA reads TGTGCCTGGAGTTTGGGGGTCGGAGAGACCCAGTACTTC. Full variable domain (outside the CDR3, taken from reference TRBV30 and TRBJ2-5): SQTIHQWPATLVQPVGSPLSLECTVEGTSNPNLYWYRQAAGRGLQLLFYSVGIGQISSEVPQNLSASRPQDRQFILSSKKLLLSDSGFYLCAWSLGVGETQYFGPGTRLLVL.

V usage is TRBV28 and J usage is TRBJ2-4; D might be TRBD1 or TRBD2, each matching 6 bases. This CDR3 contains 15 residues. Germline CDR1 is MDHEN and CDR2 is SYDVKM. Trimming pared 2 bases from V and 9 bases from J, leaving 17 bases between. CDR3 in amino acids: CASSLIDRLGGIQYF. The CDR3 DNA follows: TGTGCCAGCAGTTTAATAGACAGGTTGGGGGGCATTCAGTACTTC. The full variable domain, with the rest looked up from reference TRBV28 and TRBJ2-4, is DVKVTQSSRYLVKRTGEKVFLECVQDMDHENMFWYRQDPGLGLRLIYFSYDVKMKEKGDIPEGYSVSREKKERFSLILESASTNQTSMYLCASSLIDRLGGIQYFGAGTRLSVL.

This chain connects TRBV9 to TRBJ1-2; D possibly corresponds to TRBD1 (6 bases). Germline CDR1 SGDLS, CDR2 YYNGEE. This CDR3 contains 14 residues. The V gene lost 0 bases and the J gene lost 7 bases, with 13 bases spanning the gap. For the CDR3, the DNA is TGTGCCAGCAGCGTAGCGGGGGACATCCGTGGCTACACCTTC. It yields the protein CASSVAGDIRGYTF.

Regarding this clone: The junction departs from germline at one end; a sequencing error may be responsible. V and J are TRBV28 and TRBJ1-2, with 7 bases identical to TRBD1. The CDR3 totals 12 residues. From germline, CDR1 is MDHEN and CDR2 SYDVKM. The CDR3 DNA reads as TGTGCCAGCAGGTTGGCAGGGGGGATTGACGCCTTC. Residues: CASRLAGGIDAF.

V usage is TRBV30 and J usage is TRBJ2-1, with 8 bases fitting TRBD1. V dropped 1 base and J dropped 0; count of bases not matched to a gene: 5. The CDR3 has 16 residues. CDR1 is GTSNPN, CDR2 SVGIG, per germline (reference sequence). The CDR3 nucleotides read TGTGCCTGGAGTGGGACCGGGACAGGCTCCTACAATGAGCAGTTCTTC. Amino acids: CAWSGTGTGSYNEQFF.

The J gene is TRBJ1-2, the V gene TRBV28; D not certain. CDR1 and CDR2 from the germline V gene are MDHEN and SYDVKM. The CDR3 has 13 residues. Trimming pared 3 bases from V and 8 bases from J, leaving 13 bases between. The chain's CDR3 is CASSFGVVNGYTF. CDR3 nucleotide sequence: TGTGCCAGCAGTTTTGGGGTAGTTAACGGCTACACCTTC.

CDR3 in DNA: TGTGCCACCAGCAGAGATCCGTTGGCAGGGACGAACACTGAAGCTTTCTTT. Translating gives CATSRDPLAGTNTEAFF. The chain uses TRBV15 and TRBJ1-1; a possible D gene is TRBD1 (5 bases). Trimming left V 0 bases short and J 1 base short, with 15 bases between. The CDR3 runs to 17 residues. Germline V gene lookup returns CDR1 LNHNV and CDR2 YYDKDF (reference sequence).

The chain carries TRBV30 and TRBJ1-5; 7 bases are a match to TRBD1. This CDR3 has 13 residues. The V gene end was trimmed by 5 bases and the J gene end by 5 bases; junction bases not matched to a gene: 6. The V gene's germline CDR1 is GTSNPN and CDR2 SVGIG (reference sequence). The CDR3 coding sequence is TGTGCCTGGCAGACAGGGTTCGATCAGCCCCAGCATTTT. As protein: CAWQTGFDQPQHF.

This chain's CDR3 is CASSSDSGGTGELFF. CDR3 nucleotide sequence: TGTGCCAGCAGCTCTGACTCAGGGGGCACAGGGGAGCTGTTTTTT. The rearrangement uses TRBV5-6 and TRBJ2-2; TRBD1 matches 8 bases. The CDR3 extends over 15 amino acids. Looked up from germline, CDR1 is SGHDT and CDR2 is YYEEEE. J lost 8 bases, V lost 3 bases, and 9 bases had no gene match.

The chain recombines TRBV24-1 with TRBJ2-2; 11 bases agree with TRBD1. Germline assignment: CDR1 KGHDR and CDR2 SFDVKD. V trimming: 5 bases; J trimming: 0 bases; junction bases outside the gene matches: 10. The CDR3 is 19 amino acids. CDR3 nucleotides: TGTGCCACCAGTGCCTCCTTGGGACAGGGGGGCGCGAACACCGGGGAGCTGTTTTTT. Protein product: CATSASLGQGGANTGELFF.

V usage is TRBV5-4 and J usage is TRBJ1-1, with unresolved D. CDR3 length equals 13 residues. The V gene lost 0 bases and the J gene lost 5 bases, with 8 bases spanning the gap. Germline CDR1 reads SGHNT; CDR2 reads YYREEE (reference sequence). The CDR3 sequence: CASSLVSGTEAFF. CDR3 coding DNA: TGTGCCAGCAGCTTGGTGTCCGGGACTGAAGCTTTCTTT.

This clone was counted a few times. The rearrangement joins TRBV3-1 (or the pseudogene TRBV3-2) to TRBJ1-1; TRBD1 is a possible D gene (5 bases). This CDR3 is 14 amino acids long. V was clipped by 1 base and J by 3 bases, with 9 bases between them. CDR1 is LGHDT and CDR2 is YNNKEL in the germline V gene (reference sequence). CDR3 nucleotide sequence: TGTGCCAGCAGCCAAGGGACACTCCACACTGAAGCTTTCTTT. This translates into CASSQGTLHTEAFF.

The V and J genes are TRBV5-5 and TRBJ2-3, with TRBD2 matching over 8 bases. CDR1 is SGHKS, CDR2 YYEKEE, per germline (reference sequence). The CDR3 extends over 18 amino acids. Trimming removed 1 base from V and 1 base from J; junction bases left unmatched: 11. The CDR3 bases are TGTGCCAGCAGCTTGCGAATTACGGGAGGGCAGGGCACAGATACGCAGTATTTT. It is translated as CASSLRITGGQGTDTQYF.

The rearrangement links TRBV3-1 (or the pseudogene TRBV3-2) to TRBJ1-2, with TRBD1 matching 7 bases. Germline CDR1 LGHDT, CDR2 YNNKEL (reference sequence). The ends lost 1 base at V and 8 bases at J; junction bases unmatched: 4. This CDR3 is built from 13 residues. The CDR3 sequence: CASSQGQGRGYTF. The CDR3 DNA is TGTGCCAGCAGCCAAGGACAGGGCCGGGGCTACACCTTC.

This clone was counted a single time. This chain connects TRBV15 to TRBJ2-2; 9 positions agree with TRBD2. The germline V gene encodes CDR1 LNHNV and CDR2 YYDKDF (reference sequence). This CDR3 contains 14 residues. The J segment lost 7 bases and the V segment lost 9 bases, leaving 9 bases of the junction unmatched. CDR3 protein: CATSPGLAVGELFF. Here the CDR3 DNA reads TGTGCCACATCGCCGGGACTAGCAGTCGGGGAGCTGTTTTTT.

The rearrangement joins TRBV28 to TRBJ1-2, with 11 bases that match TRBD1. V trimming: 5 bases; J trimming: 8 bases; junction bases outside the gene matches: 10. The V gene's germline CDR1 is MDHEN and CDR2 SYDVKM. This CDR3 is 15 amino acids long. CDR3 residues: CASSPRDRGLNGYTF. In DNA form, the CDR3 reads TGTGCCAGCAGTCCGCGGGACAGGGGGTTAAACGGCTACACCTTC.

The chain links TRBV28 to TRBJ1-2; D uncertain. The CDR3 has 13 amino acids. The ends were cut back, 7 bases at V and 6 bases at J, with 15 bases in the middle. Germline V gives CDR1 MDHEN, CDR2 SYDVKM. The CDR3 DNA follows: TGTGCCAGCAATGCGGGCCTTATCCATGGCTACACCTTC. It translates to CASNAGLIHGYTF.

For the CDR3, the DNA is TGTGCCAGCAGTACAAACAATGAGCAGTTCTTC. Amino acids: CASSTNNEQFF. The rearrangement uses TRBV6-5 and TRBJ2-1, with D uncertain. Germline V gives CDR1 MNHEY, CDR2 SVGAGI. The V gene lost 5 bases and the J gene lost 5 bases, with 4 bases spanning the gap. This CDR3 has 11 amino acids.

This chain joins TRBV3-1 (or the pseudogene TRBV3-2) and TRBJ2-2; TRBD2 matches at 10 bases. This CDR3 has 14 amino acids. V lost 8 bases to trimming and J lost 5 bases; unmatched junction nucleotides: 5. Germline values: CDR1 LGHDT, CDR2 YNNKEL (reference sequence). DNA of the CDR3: TGTGCCAGCTCTAGCGGGAGCCGGACCGGGGAGCTGTTTTTT. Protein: CASSSGSRTGELFF.

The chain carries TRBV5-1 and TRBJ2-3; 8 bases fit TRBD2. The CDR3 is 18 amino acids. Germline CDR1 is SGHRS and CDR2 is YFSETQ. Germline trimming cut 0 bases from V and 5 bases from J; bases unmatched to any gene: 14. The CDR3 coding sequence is TGCGCCAGCAGCTTGGCTGTACCGGGACTAGGGGGTCTAGATACGCAGTATTTT. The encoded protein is CASSLAVPGLGGLDTQYF.

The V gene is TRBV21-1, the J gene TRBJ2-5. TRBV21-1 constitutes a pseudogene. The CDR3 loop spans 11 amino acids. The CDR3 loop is CASSNQETQYF. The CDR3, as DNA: TGTGCCAGCAGCAACCAAGAGACCCAGTACTTC.

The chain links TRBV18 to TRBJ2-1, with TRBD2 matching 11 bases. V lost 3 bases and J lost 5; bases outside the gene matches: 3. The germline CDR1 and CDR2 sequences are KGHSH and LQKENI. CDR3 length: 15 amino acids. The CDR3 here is CASSPTSGRNNEQFF. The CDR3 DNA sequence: TGTGCCAGCTCACCCACTAGCGGGAGAAACAATGAGCAGTTCTTC.

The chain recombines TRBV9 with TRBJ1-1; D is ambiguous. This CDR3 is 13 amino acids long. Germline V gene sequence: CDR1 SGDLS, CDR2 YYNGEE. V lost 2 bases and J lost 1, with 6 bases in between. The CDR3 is CASSVLWNTEAFF. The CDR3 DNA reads TGTGCCAGCAGCGTCCTATGGAACACTGAAGCTTTCTTT. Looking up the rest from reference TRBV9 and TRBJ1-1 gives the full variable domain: DSGVTQTPKHLITATGQRVTLRCSPRSGDLSVYWYQQSLDQGLQFLIQYYNGEERAKGNILERFSAQQFPDLHSELNLSSLELGDSALYFCASSVLWNTEAFFGQGTRLTVV.

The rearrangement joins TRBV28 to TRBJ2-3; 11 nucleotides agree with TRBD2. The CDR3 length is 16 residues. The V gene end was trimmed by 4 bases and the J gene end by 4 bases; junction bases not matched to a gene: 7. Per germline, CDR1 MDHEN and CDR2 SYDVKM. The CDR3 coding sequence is TGTGCCAGCAGTTCCCGCCTACTAGCGGGAGCAGATACGCAGTATTTT. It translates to CASSSRLLAGADTQYF.

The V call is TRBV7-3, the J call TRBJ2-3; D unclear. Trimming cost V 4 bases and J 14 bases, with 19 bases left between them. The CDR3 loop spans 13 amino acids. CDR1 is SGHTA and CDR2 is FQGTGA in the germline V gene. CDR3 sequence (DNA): TGTGCCAGCAGCTCTACGGTCCTAGGCCAACTGTATTTT. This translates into CASSSTVLGQLYF.